This TCR beta chain comes out of a study of T cells after posttransplantation cyclophosphamide. Broader study findings: Later post-transplant blood repertoires were often dominated by donor CD8+ memory clones. Skin or GI-infiltrating T cells shared few TRB sequences with blood. Recipient CMV seropositivity and CMV reactivation strongly tracked TRB clonality.

Germline lookup yields CDR1 SGHNT and CDR2 YYREEE (reference sequence). V was clipped by 4 bases and J by 5 bases; unmatched bases: 3. The CDR3 has 14 amino acids. The related graft donor's blood sample was taken on the day of bone marrow donation. With respect to this clone: What it recognizes is unknown.

Assay used: immunoSEQ multiplex PCR; TCRdb lists only in-frame clones, some missing. The data contain 21,000 or so clones, approximately 98% of them seen just once; the ten biggest clones take up 0.13%. This sequence was found in a man between 40 and 49 years old in good health, CMV-negative, and a related stem cell transplant donor. Sequencing was carried out using naive CD8+ T cells sorted from PBMCs. V gene TRBV5-4 combines with J gene TRBJ2-1; 10 nucleotides match TRBD2. Here the CDR3 reads CASSGLAANNEQFF. The DNA of the CDR3 is TGTGCCAGCAGCGGACTAGCGGCGAACAATGAGCAGTTCTTC.